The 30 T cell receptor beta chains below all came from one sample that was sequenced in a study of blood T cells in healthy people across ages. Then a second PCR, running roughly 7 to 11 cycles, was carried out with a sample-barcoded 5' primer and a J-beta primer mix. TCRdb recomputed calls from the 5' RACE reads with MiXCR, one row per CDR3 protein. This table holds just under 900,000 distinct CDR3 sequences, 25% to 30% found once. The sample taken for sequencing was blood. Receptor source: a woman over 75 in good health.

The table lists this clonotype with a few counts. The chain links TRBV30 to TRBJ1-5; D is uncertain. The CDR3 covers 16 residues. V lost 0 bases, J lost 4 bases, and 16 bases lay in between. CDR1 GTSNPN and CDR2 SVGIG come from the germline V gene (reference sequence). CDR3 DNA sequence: TGTGCCTGGAGTGTAGGGAAGGTCGGGAGTAATCAGCCCCAGCATTTT. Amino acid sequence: CAWSVGKVGSNQPQHF.

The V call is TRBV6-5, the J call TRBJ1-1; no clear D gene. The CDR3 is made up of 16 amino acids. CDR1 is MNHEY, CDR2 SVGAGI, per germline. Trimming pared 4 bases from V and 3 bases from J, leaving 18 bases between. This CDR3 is CASSFGPREVDTEAFF. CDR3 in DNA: TGTGCCAGCAGTTTTGGACCTCGGGAGGTGGACACTGAAGCTTTCTTT.

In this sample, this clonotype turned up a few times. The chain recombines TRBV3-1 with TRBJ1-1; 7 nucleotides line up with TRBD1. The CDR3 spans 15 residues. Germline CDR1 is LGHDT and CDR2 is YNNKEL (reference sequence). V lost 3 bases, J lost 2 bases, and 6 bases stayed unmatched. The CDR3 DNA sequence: TGTGCCAGCAGCCAGGCCGACAGGGTTAACACTGAAGCTTTCTTT. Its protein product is CASSQADRVNTEAFF.

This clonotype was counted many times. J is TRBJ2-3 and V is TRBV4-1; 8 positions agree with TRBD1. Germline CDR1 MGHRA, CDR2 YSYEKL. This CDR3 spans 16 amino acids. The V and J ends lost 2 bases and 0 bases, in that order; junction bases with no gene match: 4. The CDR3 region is CASSQRGQGSTDTQYF. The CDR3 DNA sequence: TGCGCCAGCAGCCAACGTGGACAGGGCAGCACAGATACGCAGTATTTT.

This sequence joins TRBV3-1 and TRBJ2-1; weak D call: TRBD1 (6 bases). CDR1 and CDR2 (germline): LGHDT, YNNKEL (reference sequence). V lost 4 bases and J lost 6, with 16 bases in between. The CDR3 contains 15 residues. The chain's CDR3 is CASSLLTGRANEQFF. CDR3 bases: TGTGCCAGCAGCCTCCTCACAGGGAGAGCCAATGAGCAGTTCTTC.

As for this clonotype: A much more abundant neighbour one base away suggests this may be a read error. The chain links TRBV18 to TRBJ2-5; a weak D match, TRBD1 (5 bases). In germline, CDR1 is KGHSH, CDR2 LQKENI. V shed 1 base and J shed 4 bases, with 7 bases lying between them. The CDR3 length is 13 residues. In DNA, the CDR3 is TGTGCCAGCTCACCACAAAGGGGAGAGACCCAGTACTTC. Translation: CASSPQRGETQYF.

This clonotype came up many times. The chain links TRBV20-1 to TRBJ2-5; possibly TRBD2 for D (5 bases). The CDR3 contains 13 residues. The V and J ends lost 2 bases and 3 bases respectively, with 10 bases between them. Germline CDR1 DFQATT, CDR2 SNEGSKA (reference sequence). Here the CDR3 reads CSARWRAEETQYF. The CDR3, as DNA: TGCAGTGCTAGATGGCGAGCGGAAGAGACCCAGTACTTC.

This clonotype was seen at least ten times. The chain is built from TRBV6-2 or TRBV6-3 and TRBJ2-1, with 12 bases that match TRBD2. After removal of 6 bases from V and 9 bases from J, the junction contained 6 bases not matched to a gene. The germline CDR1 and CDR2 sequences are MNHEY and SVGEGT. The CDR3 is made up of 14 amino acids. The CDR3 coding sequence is TGTGCCAGCAGACCTAGCGGGGGGGATACTGAGCAGTTCTTC. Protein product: CASRPSGGDTEQFF.

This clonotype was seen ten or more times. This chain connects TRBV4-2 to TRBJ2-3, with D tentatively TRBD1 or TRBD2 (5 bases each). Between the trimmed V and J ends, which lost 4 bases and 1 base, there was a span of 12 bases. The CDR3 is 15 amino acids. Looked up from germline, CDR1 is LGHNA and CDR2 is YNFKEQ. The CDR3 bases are TGTGCCAGCAGCCCTCCAGGGAGCGGCACAGATACGCAGTATTTT. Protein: CASSPPGSGTDTQYF.

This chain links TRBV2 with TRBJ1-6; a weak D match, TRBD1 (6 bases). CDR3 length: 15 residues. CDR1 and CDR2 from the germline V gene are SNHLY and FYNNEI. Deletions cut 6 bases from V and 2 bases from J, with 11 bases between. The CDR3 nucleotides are TGTGCCAGCAGGCCCCGGGACACCTATAATTCACCCCTCCACTTT. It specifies CASRPRDTYNSPLHF.

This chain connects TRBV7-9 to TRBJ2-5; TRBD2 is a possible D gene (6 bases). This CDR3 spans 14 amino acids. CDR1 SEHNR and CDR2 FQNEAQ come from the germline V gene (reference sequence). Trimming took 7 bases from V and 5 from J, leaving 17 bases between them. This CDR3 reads CASTNPGVTETQYF. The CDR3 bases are TGTGCCAGCACCAACCCGGGGGTTACGGAGACCCAGTACTTC.

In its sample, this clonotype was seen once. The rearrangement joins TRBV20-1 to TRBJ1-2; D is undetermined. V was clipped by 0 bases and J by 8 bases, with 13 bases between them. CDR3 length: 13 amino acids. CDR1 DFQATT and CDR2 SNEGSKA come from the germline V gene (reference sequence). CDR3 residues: CSARDLGPGGYTF. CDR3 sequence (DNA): TGCAGTGCTAGAGATCTTGGCCCGGGGGGCTACACCTTC.

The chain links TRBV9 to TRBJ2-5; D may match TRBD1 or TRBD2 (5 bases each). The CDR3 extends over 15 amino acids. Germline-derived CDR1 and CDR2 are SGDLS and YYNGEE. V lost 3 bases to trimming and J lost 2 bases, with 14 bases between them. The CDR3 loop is CASSGDGTVQETQYF. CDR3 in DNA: TGTGCCAGCAGCGGAGATGGGACCGTTCAAGAGACCCAGTACTTC.

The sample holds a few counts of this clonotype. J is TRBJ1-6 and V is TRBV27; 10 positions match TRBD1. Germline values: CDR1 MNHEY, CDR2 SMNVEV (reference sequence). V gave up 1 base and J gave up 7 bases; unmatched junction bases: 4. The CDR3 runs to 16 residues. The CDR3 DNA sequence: TGTGCCAGCAGTTTATTTGTGACAGGGGGCAATTCACCCCTCCACTTT. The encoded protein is CASSLFVTGGNSPLHF.

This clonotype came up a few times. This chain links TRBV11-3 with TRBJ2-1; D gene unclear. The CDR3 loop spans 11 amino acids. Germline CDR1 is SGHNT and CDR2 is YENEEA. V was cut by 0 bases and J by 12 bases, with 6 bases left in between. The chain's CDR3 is CASSLERLQFF. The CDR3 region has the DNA TGTGCCAGCAGCTTAGAGAGGCTGCAGTTCTTC.

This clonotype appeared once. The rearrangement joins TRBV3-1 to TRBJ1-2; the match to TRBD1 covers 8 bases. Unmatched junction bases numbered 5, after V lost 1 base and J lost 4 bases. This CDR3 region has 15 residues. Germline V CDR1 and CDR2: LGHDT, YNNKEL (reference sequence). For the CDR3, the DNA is TGTGCCAGCAGCCAAGCATGGACAGGGTTCTATGGCTACACCTTC. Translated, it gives CASSQAWTGFYGYTF.

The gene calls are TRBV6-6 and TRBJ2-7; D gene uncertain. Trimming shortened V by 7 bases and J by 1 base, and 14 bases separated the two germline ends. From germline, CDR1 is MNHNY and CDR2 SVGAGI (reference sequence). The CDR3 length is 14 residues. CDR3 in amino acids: CASTPWVPSYEQYF. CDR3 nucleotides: TGTGCCAGCACCCCCTGGGTACCGTCCTACGAGCAGTACTTC.

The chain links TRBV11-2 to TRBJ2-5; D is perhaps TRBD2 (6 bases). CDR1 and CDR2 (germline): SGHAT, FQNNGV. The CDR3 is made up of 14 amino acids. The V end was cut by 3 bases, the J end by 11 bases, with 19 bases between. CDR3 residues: CASSLLTSPNEQYF. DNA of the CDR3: TGTGCCAGCAGCTTGTTAACTAGCCCCAATGAGCAGTACTTC.

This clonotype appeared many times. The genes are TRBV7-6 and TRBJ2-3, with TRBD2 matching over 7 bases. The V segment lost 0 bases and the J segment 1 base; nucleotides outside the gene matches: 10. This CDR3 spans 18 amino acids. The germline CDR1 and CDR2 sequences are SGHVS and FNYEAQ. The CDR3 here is CASSLAISGVPRTDTQYF. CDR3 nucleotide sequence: TGTGCCAGCAGCTTAGCAATCAGCGGGGTCCCTCGCACAGATACGCAGTATTTT. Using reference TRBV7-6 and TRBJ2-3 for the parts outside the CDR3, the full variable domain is GAGVSQSPRYKVTKRGQDVALRCDPISGHVSLYWYRQALGQGPEFLTYFNYEAQQDKSGLPNDRFSAERPEGSISTLTIQRTEQRDSAMYRCASSLAISGVPRTDTQYFGPGTRLTVL.

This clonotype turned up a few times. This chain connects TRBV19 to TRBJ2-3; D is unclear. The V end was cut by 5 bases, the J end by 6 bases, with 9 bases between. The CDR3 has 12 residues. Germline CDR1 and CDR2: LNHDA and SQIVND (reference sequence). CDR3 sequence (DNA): TGTGCCAGTAGTCCCCAGTGGGATACGCAGTATTTT. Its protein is CASSPQWDTQYF.

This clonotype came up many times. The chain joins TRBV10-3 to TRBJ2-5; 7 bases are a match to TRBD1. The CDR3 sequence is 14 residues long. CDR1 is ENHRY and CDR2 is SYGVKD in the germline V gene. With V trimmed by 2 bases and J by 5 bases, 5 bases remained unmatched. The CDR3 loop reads CAISERGLGETQYF. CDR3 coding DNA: TGTGCCATCAGTGAGAGGGGGCTGGGGGAGACCCAGTACTTC.

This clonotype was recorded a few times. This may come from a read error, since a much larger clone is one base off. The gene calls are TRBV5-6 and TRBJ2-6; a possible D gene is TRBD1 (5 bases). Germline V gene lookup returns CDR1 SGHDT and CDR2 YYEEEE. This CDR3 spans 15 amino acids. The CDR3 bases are TGTGCCAGCAGCTTTCTAATATCTGGGGCCAACGGCCTGACTTTC. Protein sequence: CASSFLISGANGLTF.

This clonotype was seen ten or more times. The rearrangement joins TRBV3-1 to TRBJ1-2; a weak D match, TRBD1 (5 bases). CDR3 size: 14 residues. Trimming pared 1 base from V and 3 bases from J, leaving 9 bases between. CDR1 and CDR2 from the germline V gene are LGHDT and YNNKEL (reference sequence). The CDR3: CASSQGGGYYGYTF. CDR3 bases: TGTGCCAGCAGCCAAGGTGGGGGTTACTATGGCTACACCTTC.

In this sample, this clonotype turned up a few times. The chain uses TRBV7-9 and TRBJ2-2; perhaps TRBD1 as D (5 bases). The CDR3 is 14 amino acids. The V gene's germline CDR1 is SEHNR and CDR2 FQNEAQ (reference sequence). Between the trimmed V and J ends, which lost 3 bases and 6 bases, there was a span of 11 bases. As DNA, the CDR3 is TGTGCCAGCAGCTTTGCGACAGCACCCGGGGAGCTGTTTTTT. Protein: CASSFATAPGELFF.

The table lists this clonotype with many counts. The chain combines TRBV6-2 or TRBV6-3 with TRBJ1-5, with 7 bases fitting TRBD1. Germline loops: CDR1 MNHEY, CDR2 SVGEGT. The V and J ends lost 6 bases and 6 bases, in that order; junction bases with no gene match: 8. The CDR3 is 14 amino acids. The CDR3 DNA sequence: TGTGCCAGCAGCCGACAGGGTCGCTTTCAGCCCCAGCATTTT. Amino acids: CASSRQGRFQPQHF.

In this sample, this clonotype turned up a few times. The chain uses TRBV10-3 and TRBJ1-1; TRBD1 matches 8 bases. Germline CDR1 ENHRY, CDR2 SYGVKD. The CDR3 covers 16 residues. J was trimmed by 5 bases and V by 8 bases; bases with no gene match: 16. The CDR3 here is CAIGGGFRTGSTEAFF. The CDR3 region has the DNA TGTGCCATCGGAGGTGGGTTCCGGACAGGGAGTACTGAAGCTTTCTTT.

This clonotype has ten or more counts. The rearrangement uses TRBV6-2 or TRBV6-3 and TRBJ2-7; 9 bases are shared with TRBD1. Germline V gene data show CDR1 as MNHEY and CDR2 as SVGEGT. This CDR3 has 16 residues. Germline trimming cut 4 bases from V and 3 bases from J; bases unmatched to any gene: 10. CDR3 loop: CASSFSTGGIGYEQYF. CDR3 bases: TGTGCCAGCAGTTTCTCGACAGGGGGAATTGGCTACGAGCAGTACTTC.

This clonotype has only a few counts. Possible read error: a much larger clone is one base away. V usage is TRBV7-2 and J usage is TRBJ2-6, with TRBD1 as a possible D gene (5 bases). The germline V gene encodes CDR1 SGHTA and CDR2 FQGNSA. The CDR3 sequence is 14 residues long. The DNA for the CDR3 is TGTGCCAGCAGCGTTCTCTCTGGGGCCAACGTCCGGACTTTC. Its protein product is CASSVLSGANVRTF.

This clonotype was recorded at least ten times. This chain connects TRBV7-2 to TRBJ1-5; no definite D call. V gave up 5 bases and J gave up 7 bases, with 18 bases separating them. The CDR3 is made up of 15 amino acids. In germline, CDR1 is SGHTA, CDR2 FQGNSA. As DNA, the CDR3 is TGTGCCAGCAGCCCGAGGCGGGCGGAGAACCAGCCCCAGCATTTT. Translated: CASSPRRAENQPQHF.

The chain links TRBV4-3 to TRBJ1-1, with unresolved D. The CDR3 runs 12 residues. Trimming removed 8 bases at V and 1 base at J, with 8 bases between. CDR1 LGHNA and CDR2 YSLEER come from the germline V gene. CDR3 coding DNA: TGCGCCAGCGGTTTCGGGAACACTGAAGCTTTCTTT. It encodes CASGFGNTEAFF.